The entry that follows covers one TCR beta chain sequence. This CDR3 is built from 14 residues. Germline CDR1 is MDHEN and CDR2 is SYDVKM. Then a second PCR, running about 7 to 11 cycles, was carried out with a sample-barcoded 5' primer and a J-beta primer mix. A tag from a template-switch adaptor with 12 random nucleotides marked each cDNA molecule. One entry per CDR3 protein results from TCRdb running MiXCR on the 5' RACE reads. Among hundreds of thousands of distinct CDR3 sequences listed, approximately 50% were seen once. This record belongs to a study of blood T cells in healthy people across ages. Healthy Caucasians from Russia aged about 6 to 100 served as donors.

The origin of this receptor is a woman aged 55 to 70 in good health. The source material was blood. V gene TRBV28 combines with J gene TRBJ2-1, with D possibly matching TRBD2 (5 bases). The J call may be faulty, since TRBJ2-7 better matches the DNA end. The CDR3 region is CASWKGSYYNEQYF. CDR3 bases: TGTGCCAGTTGGAAAGGGAGCTATTACAATGAGCAGTACTTC.